This TCR beta chain was recorded in a study of blood T cell repertoires in COVID-19. Study details: Samples came from the United States, Italy and Spain, spanning acute and convalescent COVID-19. PBMCs, B-cell-depleted T cells, or T cells were the source of the cDNA or gDNA that made up the material.

CDR3 length equals 17 residues. Germline CDR1 and CDR2: SGHDT and YYEEEE. With V trimmed by 0 bases and J by 9 bases, 8 bases remained unmatched. Original processing notes: Cell counts per sample came from amplifying reference gene primers. Assay: immunoSEQ multiplex PCR; the TCRdb copy retains only in-frame clones and omits some. That table gives V, J and clone size, and the DNA gave D and trimming. The sample consists of 150,000 to 200,000 clones, 85% to 90% of them appearing once. The sequencing input was peripheral blood. This receptor was obtained from a human donor in a cohort sampled during active COVID-19. The V and J genes are TRBV5-6 and TRBJ2-1, with 14 bases fitting TRBD2. The DNA for the CDR3 is TGTGCCAGCAGCTTGGCCCTGGGACTAGCGGGAGCCACTGAGCAGTTCTTC. It translates to CASSLALGLAGATEQFF.